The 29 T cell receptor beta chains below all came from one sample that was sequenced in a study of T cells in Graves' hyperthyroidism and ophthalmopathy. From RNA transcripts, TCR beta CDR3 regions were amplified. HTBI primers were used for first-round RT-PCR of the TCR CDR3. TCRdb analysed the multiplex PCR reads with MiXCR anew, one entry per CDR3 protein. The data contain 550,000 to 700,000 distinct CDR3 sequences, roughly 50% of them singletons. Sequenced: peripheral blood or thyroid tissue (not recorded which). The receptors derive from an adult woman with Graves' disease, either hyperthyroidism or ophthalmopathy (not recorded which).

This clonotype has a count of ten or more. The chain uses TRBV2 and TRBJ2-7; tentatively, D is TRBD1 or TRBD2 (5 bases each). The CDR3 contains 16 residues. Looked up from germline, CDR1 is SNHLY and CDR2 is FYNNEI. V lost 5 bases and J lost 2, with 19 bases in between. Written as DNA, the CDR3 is TGTGCCAGCAGTCCCATAGACAGTGGAGGAGCCTACGAGCAGTACTTC. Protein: CASSPIDSGGAYEQYF.

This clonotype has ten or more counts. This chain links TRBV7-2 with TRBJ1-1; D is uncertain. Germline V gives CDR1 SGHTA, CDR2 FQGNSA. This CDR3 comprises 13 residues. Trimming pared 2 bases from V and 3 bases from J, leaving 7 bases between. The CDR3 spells CASSLTRDTEAFF. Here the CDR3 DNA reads TGTGCCAGCAGCTTAACTCGCGACACTGAAGCTTTCTTT.

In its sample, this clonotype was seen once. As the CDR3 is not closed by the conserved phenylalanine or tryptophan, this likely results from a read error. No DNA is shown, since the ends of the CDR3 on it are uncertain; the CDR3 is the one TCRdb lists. CDR3 protein: CASSLSPLSA. The gene calls are TRBV7-9 and TRBJ2-5. The CDR3 has 10 residues if both end residues are counted. Germline loops: CDR1 SEHNR, CDR2 FQNEAQ (reference sequence).

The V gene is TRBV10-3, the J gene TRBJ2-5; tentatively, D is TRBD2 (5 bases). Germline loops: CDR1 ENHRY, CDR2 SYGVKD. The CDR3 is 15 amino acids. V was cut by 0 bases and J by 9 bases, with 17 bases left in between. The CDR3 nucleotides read TGTGCCATCAGTGAGTCGAGCGGAGGCAATCAGCCCCAGTACTTC. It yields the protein CAISESSGGNQPQYF.

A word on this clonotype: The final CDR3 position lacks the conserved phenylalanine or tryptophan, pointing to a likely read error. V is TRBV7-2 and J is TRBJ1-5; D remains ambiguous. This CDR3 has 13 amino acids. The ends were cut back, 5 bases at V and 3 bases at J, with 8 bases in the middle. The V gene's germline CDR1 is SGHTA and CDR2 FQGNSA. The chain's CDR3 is CASSQGNNQPQHS. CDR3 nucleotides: TGTGCCAGCAGCCAAGGGAACAATCAGCCCCAGCATTCA.

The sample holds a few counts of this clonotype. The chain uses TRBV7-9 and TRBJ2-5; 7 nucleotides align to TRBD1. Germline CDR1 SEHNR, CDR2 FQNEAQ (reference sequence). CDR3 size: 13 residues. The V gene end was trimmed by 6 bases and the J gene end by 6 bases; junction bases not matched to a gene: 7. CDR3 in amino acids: CASSRQGRKTQYF. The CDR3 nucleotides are TGTGCCAGCAGTCGACAGGGTAGGAAGACCCAGTACTTC.

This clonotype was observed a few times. As DNA, the CDR3 is TGCGCCAGCAGTTCTGACTTCTACAATGAGCAGTTCTTC. This codes for CASSSDFYNEQFF. V is TRBV10-2 and J is TRBJ2-1; D call uncertain. The germline CDR1 and CDR2 sequences are WSHSY and SAAADI. The V and J ends lost 5 bases and 3 bases respectively, with 8 bases between them. The CDR3 runs 13 residues.

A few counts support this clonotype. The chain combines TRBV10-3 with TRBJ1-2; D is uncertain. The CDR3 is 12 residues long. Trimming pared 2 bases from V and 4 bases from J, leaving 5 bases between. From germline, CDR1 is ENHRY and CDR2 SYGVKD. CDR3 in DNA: TGTGCCATCAGTGAGGAGGCCTATGGCTACACCTTC. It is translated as CAISEEAYGYTF.

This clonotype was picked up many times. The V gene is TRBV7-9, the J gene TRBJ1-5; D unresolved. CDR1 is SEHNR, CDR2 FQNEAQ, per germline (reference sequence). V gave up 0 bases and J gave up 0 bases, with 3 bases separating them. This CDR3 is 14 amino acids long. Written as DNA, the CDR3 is TGTGCCAGCAGCTTAGCCGGTAGCAATCAGCCCCAGCATTTT. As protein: CASSLAGSNQPQHF.

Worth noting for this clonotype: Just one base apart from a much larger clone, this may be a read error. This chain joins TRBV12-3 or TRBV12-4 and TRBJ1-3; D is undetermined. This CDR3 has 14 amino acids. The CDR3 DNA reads TGTGCCGGCAGCTGGCCGGAGCGGGGAAACACCATATATTTT. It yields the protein CAGSWPERGNTIYF.

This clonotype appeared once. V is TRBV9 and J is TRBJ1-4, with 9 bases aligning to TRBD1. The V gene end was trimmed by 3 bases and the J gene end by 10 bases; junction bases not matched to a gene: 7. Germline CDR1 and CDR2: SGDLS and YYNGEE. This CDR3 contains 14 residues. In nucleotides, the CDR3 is TGTGCCAGCAGCGGGGGACAGGGAGGCGGAAAACTGTTTTTT. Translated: CASSGGQGGGKLFF.

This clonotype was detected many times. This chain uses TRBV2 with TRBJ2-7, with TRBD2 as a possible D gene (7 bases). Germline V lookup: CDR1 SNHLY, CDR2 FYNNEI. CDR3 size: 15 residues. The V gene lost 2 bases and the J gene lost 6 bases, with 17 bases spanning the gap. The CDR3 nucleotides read TGTGCCAGCAGTGAACTCGGGGGGCAGGGTGGCGAGCAGTACTTC. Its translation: CASSELGGQGGEQYF.

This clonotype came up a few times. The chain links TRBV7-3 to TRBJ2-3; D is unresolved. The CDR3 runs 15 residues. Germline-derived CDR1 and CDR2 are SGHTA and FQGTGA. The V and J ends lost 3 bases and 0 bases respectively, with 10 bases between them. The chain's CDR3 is CASSLYGASTDTQYF. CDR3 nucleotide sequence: TGTGCCAGCAGCTTGTACGGCGCTAGCACAGATACGCAGTATTTT.

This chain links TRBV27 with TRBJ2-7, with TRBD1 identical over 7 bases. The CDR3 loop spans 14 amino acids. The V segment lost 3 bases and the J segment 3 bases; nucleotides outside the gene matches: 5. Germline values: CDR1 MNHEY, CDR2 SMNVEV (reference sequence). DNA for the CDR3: TGTGCCAGCAGTTTCGGGACAGCCAACTACGAGCAGTACTTC. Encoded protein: CASSFGTANYEQYF.

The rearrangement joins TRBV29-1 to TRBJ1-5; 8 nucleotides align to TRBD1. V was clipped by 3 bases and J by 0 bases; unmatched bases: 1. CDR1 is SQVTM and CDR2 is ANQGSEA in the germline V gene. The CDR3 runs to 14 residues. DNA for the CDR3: TGCAGCGTTGACACAGGGGGTAGCAATCAGCCCCAGCATTTT. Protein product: CSVDTGGSNQPQHF.

Here the CDR3 DNA reads TGCGCCAGCAGCCCTTCCCTAGATACTGGAAACACCATATATTTT. Residues: CASSPSLDTGNTIYF. The rearrangement joins TRBV5-1 to TRBJ1-3; D unclear. The CDR3 totals 15 residues. The V gene's germline CDR1 is SGHRS and CDR2 YFSETQ. V was clipped by 4 bases and J by 2 bases, with 13 bases between them. The variable domain in full, with the rest retrieved from reference TRBV5-1 and TRBJ1-3, is KAGVTQTPRYLIKTRGQQVTLSCSPISGHRSVSWYQQTPGQGLQFLFEYFSETQRNKGNFPGRFSGRQFSNSRSEMNVSTLELGDSALYLCASSPSLDTGNTIYFGEGSWLTVV.

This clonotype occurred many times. CDR3: CASSRGANQPQHF. The CDR3 nucleotides read TGTGCCAGCAGCCGGGGGGCCAATCAGCCCCAGCATTTT. The chain is built from TRBV5-6 and TRBJ1-5; D is possibly TRBD1 (6 bases). CDR1 SGHDT and CDR2 YYEEEE come from the germline V gene. This CDR3 spans 13 amino acids. Trimming removed 4 bases at V and 3 bases at J, with 8 bases between.

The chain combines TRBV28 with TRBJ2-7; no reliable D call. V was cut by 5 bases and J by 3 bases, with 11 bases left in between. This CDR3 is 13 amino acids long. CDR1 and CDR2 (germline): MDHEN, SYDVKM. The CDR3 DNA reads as TGTGCCAGCAGTGAAACCGGAAACTACGAGCAGTACTTC. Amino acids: CASSETGNYEQYF.

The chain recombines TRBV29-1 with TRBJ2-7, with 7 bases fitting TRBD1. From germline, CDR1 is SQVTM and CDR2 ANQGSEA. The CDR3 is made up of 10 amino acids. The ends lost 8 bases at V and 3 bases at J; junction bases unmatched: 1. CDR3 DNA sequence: TGCAGCCGACAGGGCTACGAGCAGTACTTC. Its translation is CSRQGYEQYF.

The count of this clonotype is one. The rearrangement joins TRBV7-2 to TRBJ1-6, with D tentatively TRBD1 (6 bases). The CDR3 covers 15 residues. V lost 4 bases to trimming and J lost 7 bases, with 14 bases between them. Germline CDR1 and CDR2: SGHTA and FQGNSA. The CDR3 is CASSYEAGANSPLHF. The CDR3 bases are TGTGCCAGCAGCTACGAGGCGGGGGCGAATTCACCCCTCCACTTT.

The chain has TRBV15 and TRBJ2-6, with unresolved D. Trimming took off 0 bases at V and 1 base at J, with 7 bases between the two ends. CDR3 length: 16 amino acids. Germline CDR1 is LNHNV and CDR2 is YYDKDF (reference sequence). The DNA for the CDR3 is TGTGCCACCAGCAGAGATCTGCTGTCTGGGGCCAACGTCCTGACTTTC. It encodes CATSRDLLSGANVLTF.

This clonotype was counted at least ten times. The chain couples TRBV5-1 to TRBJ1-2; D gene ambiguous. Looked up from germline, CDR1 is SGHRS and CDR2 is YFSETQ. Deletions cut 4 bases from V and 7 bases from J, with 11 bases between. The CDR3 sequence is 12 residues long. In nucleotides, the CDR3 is TGCGCCAGCAGCAAGGACTTTGGTGGCTACACCTTC. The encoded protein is CASSKDFGGYTF.

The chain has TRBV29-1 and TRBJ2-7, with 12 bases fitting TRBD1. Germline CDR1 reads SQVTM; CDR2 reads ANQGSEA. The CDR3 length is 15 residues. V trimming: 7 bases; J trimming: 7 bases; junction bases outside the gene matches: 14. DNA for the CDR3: TGCAGCGCGTTCGAGAGGGACAGGGGGCGAAGGGAGCAGTACTTC. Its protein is CSAFERDRGRREQYF.

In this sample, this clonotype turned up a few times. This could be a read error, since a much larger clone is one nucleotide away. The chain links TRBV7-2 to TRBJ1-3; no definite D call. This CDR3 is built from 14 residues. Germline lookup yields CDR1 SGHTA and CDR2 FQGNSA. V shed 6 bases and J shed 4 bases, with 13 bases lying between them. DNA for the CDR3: TGTGCCAGCAGTCAATCCCCGCGGGGAAACACCATATATTTT. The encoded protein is CASSQSPRGNTIYF.

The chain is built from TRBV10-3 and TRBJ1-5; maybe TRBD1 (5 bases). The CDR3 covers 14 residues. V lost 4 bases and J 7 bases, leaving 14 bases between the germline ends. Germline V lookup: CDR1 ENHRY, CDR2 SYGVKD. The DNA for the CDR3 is TGTGCCATCAGTGGGGGGGAGCCGGAACAGCCCCAGCATTTT. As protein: CAISGGEPEQPQHF.

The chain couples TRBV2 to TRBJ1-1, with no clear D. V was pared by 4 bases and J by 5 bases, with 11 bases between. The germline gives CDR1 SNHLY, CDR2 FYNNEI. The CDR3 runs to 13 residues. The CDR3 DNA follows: TGTGCCAGCAGTGGAGAGTTTGGAACTGAAGCTTTCTTT. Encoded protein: CASSGEFGTEAFF.

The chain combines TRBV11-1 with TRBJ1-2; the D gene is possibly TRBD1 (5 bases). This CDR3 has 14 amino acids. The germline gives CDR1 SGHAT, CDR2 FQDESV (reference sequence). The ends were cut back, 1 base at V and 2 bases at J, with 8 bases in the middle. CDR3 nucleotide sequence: TGTGCCAGCAGCTTAGAGACAGACAACTATGGCTACACCTTC. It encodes CASSLETDNYGYTF.

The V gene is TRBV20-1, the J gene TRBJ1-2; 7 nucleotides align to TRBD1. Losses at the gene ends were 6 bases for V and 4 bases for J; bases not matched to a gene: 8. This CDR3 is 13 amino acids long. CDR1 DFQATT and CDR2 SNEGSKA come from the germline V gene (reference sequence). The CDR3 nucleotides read TGCAGTGCCGGAAGACAGGGTGGCTATGGCTACACCTTC. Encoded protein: CSAGRQGGYGYTF.

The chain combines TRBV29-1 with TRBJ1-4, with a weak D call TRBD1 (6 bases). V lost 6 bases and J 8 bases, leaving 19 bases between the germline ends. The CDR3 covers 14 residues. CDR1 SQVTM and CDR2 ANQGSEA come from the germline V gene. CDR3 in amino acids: CSVAVAGVNEKLFF. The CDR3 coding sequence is TGCAGCGTGGCCGTGGCAGGGGTTAACGAAAAACTGTTTTTT.